These 22 T cell receptor beta chains originate from one sample sequenced in a study of cytomegalovirus exposure and HLA in healthy donors. A multiplex PCR was run with 60 Vbeta primers and 13 Jbeta primers. Method: immunoSEQ multiplex PCR; TCRdb's copy keeps in-frame clones and lacks some. Of 100,000 to 150,000 clones in the sample, approximately 80% were seen once. Sequencing was done on a sample of PBMCs. Receptors were obtained from a woman aged 40 to 50 in good health and CMV-seropositive.

The J gene is TRBJ2-1, the V gene TRBV9; 12 nucleotides agree with TRBD2. V lost 4 bases to trimming and J lost 7 bases; unmatched junction nucleotides: 12. The CDR3 is 17 residues long. Germline values: CDR1 SGDLS, CDR2 YYNGEE. CDR3 protein: CASSPWTSGTPTNEQFF. CDR3 DNA sequence: TGTGCCAGCAGCCCTTGGACTAGCGGGACCCCTACGAATGAGCAGTTCTTC.

The chain joins TRBV27 to TRBJ2-7; maybe TRBD2 (5 bases). Trimming pared 5 bases from V and 0 bases from J, leaving 11 bases between. Germline values: CDR1 MNHEY, CDR2 SMNVEV (reference sequence). The CDR3 contains 14 residues. The CDR3 loop reads CASSVSGVSYEQYF. The CDR3 DNA reads as TGTGCCAGCAGTGTGAGCGGCGTCTCCTACGAGCAGTACTTC.

This clone showed up just a few times. The chain recombines TRBV6-1 with TRBJ1-2, with 11 bases aligning to TRBD1. The CDR3 totals 15 residues. Per germline, CDR1 MNHNS and CDR2 SASEGT. V trimming: 7 bases; J trimming: 7 bases; junction bases outside the gene matches: 11. The CDR3 loop reads CASILGGQGDVGYTF. The CDR3 DNA follows: TGTGCCAGCATTCTTGGGGGACAGGGGGATGTTGGCTACACCTTC.

This clone was found a few times. V is TRBV6-1 and J is TRBJ2-1; 11 bases align to TRBD2. The germline V gene has CDR1 MNHNS and CDR2 SASEGT. This CDR3 is 14 amino acids long. V was clipped by 6 bases and J by 7 bases; unmatched bases: 5. The CDR3 DNA reads as TGTGCCAGCAGGGAGGGACTAGCGGCAAATGAGCAGTTCTTC. Protein sequence: CASREGLAANEQFF.

This chain connects TRBV28 to TRBJ1-2; D is unresolved. Germline V gene lookup returns CDR1 MDHEN and CDR2 SYDVKM. The V and J ends lost 2 bases and 6 bases respectively, with 7 bases between them. This CDR3 spans 12 amino acids. The CDR3 sequence is CASSLPRDGYTF. The CDR3 DNA reads as TGTGCCAGCAGTTTACCCCGCGATGGCTACACCTTC.

V gene TRBV2 combines with J gene TRBJ1-4; D may be TRBD1 (5 bases). The CDR3 runs 13 residues. Trimming stripped 8 bases from V and 5 bases from J, with 12 bases between. Germline loops: CDR1 SNHLY, CDR2 FYNNEI. The CDR3 nucleotides read TGTGCCAGCCTATACGACAGAAATGAAAAACTGTTTTTT. Translation: CASLYDRNEKLFF.

The gene calls are TRBV7-3 and TRBJ1-2; D might be TRBD1 (6 bases). Trimming took 4 bases from V and 8 from J, leaving 14 bases between them. Per the germline V gene, CDR1 is SGHTA and CDR2 is FQGTGA. The length of the CDR3 is 13 residues. CDR3 DNA sequence: TGTGCCAGCAGCTCGGCGGGGGGCCTGGGCTACACCTTC. Encoded protein: CASSSAGGLGYTF. The full variable domain, completed using reference TRBV7-3 and TRBJ1-2, is GAGVSQTPSNKVTEKGKYVELRCDPISGHTALYWYRQSLGQGPEFLIYFQGTGAADDSGLPNDRFFAVRPEGSVSTLKIQRTERGDSAVYLCASSSAGGLGYTFGSGTRLTVV.

The chain employs TRBV5-1 and TRBJ2-1; tentative D call: TRBD2 (6 bases). Germline V gene lookup returns CDR1 SGHRS and CDR2 YFSETQ. Trimming took 2 bases from V and 6 from J, leaving 15 bases between them. The CDR3 runs to 15 residues. DNA for the CDR3: TGCGCCAGCAGCTTCACTAGCTCTGTCCTCAATGAGCAGTTCTTC. Its protein is CASSFTSSVLNEQFF.

This clone was detected a few times. The chain joins TRBV6-6 to TRBJ2-7; TRBD1 matches 8 bases. CDR1 MNHNY and CDR2 SVGAGI come from the germline V gene (reference sequence). J was trimmed by 1 base and V by 6 bases; bases with no gene match: 11. The CDR3 has 16 amino acids. The DNA for the CDR3 is TGTGCCAGCAGCTCGGGACAGGATACCCTTTCCTACGAGCAGTACTTC. It is translated as CASSSGQDTLSYEQYF.

The rearrangement uses TRBV9 and TRBJ2-3; D is unresolved. The CDR3 runs 14 residues. With 2 bases removed from V and 3 bases from J, the gap between germline ends came to 10 bases. Per germline, CDR1 SGDLS and CDR2 YYNGEE. Here the CDR3 DNA reads TGTGCCAGCAGCGTTTCCGCGCCTACAGATACGCAGTATTTT. Translation gives CASSVSAPTDTQYF. Filled out from reference TRBV9 and TRBJ2-3, the complete variable domain reads DSGVTQTPKHLITATGQRVTLRCSPRSGDLSVYWYQQSLDQGLQFLIQYYNGEERAKGNILERFSAQQFPDLHSELNLSSLELGDSALYFCASSVSAPTDTQYFGPGTRLTVL.

The chain couples TRBV7-6 to TRBJ2-4; D is ambiguous. Trimming removed 5 bases from V and 0 bases from J, with 8 bases in between. There are 14 residues in the CDR3. Germline lookup yields CDR1 SGHVS and CDR2 FNYEAQ. The CDR3 sequence is CASSPTVAKNIQYF. CDR3 coding DNA: TGTGCCAGCAGCCCTACGGTAGCCAAAAACATTCAGTACTTC.

This clone was observed a single time. The V call is TRBV10-3, the J call TRBJ1-1, with a possible D match to TRBD1 (5 bases). The germline CDR1 and CDR2 sequences are ENHRY and SYGVKD. CDR3 length: 14 residues. Trimming cost V 6 bases and J 1 base, with 12 bases left between them. Here the CDR3 DNA reads TGTGCCATCAGCGGGGGACTGTCGAACACTGAAGCTTTCTTT. It specifies CAISGGLSNTEAFF.

This clone was seen only once. V gene TRBV10-2 combines with J gene TRBJ1-2; maybe TRBD1 (6 bases). From germline, CDR1 is WSHSY and CDR2 SAAADI. Trimming stripped 3 bases from V and 5 bases from J, with 10 bases between. This CDR3 has 13 amino acids. The CDR3 DNA is TGCGCCAGCAGTGACCCCGGACAGTATGGCTACACCTTC. It yields the protein CASSDPGQYGYTF.

The V and J genes are TRBV28 and TRBJ1-3; D possibly corresponds to TRBD1 (6 bases). Trimming left V 5 bases short and J 7 bases short, with 24 bases between. Germline V gene sequence: CDR1 MDHEN, CDR2 SYDVKM. CDR3 length equals 17 residues. The CDR3 spells CASSLNTGGGRGNTIYF. The CDR3 DNA follows: TGTGCCAGCAGTCTCAATACCGGGGGGGGGCGCGGGAACACCATATATTTT.

This clone has just one count. The chain couples TRBV5-6 to TRBJ2-7; 8 nucleotides align to TRBD1. Losses at the gene ends were 4 bases for V and 3 bases for J; bases not matched to a gene: 6. Looked up from germline, CDR1 is SGHDT and CDR2 is YYEEEE. This CDR3 region has 14 residues. CDR3 DNA sequence: TGTGCCAGCAGCGGGACAGGCCTCTTCTACGAGCAGTACTTC. Protein: CASSGTGLFYEQYF.

J is TRBJ2-7 and V is TRBV20-1; weak D call: TRBD1 (6 bases). CDR1 and CDR2 from the germline V gene are DFQATT and SNEGSKA (reference sequence). The CDR3 has 11 residues. V shed 5 bases and J shed 3 bases, with 8 bases lying between them. The CDR3 region has the DNA TGCAGTGCTCCGGACAGCTACGAGCAGTACTTC. Protein sequence: CSAPDSYEQYF.

The chain combines TRBV4-1 with TRBJ2-1, with 12 bases matching TRBD2. The CDR3 covers 16 residues. J gave up 9 bases and V 2 bases, and 8 bases lay outside the gene matches. Germline V lookup: CDR1 MGHRA, CDR2 YSYEKL. The DNA of the CDR3 is TGCGCCAGCAGCCAACCGACTAGCGGGAGAAGCAGTGAGCAGTTCTTC. Translating it yields CASSQPTSGRSSEQFF.

V and J are TRBV10-3 and TRBJ1-1; TRBD1 agrees at 7 bases. V was pared by 6 bases and J by 2 bases, with 6 bases of the junction left unmatched. CDR1 and CDR2 from the germline V gene are ENHRY and SYGVKD. There are 14 residues in the CDR3. CDR3 loop: CAISLDRKNTEAFF. The CDR3 coding sequence is TGTGCCATCAGCCTGGACAGGAAAAACACTGAAGCTTTCTTT.

The chain carries TRBV28 and TRBJ1-1; D may be TRBD1 (5 bases). The germline V gene has CDR1 MDHEN and CDR2 SYDVKM. The CDR3 has 15 amino acids. V lost 5 bases and J lost 4, with 17 bases in between. CDR3 sequence reads: CASSSAGHGVTEAFF. DNA for the CDR3: TGTGCCAGCAGTAGTGCAGGGCATGGAGTCACTGAAGCTTTCTTT. The variable domain in full, with the rest retrieved from reference TRBV28 and TRBJ1-1, is DVKVTQSSRYLVKRTGEKVFLECVQDMDHENMFWYRQDPGLGLRLIYFSYDVKMKEKGDIPEGYSVSREKKERFSLILESASTNQTSMYLCASSSAGHGVTEAFFGQGTRLTVV.

The chain has TRBV7-9 and TRBJ1-3; a weak D match, TRBD1 (6 bases). This CDR3 comprises 15 residues. The V gene lost 5 bases and the J gene lost 0 bases, with 11 bases spanning the gap. Germline V gives CDR1 SEHNR, CDR2 FQNEAQ (reference sequence). The CDR3 spells CASSATGFSGNTIYF. The CDR3 nucleotides read TGTGCCAGCAGCGCCACAGGGTTCTCTGGAAACACCATATATTTT.

The chain links TRBV7-9 to TRBJ2-5, with 8 positions matching TRBD2. Germline V lookup: CDR1 SEHNR, CDR2 FQNEAQ (reference sequence). V trimming: 2 bases; J trimming: 3 bases; junction bases outside the gene matches: 5. The CDR3 is made up of 15 amino acids. CDR3 DNA: TGTGCCAGCAGCTTATGGGGCGGGGGGAAAGAGACCCAGTACTTC. It is translated as CASSLWGGGKETQYF.

CDR3 protein: CASSLAGGTGGGYGYTF. In DNA, the CDR3 is TGTGCCAGCAGCTTAGCGGGAGGGACAGGGGGCGGCTATGGCTACACCTTC. This chain links TRBV7-9 with TRBJ1-2; TRBD1 matches 12 bases. Germline CDR1 is SEHNR and CDR2 is FQNEAQ (reference sequence). The CDR3 is made up of 17 amino acids. Trimming took 0 bases from V and 4 from J; bases not matched to a gene: 6.